Below are 6 T cell receptor beta chains sequenced from a single sample in a study of OX40 agonist ivuxolimab in advanced cancers. Data came from immunoSEQ multiplex PCR; TCRdb stores just in-frame clones and leaves some out. The sample holds just under 85,000 clones, less than 85% seen once. The sample was CD4+ or CD8+ T cells sorted from blood, taken in a trial of the OX40 agonist ivuxolimab. Every receptor here comes from an adult with an advanced solid tumor such as melanoma, head and neck, liver or kidney cancer.

The chain joins TRBV30 to TRBJ2-5, with 7 bases fitting TRBD1. This CDR3 contains 14 residues. Germline V gene sequence: CDR1 GTSNPN, CDR2 SVGIG (reference sequence). The V gene end was trimmed by 5 bases and the J gene end by 4 bases; junction bases not matched to a gene: 10. The CDR3 loop reads CAWAQQGSIETQYF. CDR3 DNA: TGTGCCTGGGCTCAACAGGGGTCTATAGAGACCCAGTACTTC.

This sequence joins TRBV6-5 and TRBJ1-6; D is possibly TRBD1 (5 bases). V was pared by 6 bases and J by 11 bases, with 17 bases between. The germline gives CDR1 MNHEY, CDR2 SVGAGI. This CDR3 contains 14 residues. CDR3 loop: CASRGWQGLTPLHF. The CDR3 DNA sequence: TGTGCCAGCAGGGGATGGCAGGGTTTGACACCCCTCCACTTT.

The chain is built from TRBV5-1 and TRBJ2-1; D possibly corresponds to TRBD1 (5 bases). Between the trimmed V and J ends, which lost 1 base and 7 bases, there was a span of 9 bases. The CDR3 has 13 amino acids. The germline V gene encodes CDR1 SGHRS and CDR2 YFSETQ. The CDR3 loop is CASSLTRVNEQFF. DNA of the CDR3: TGCGCCAGCAGCTTGACCAGGGTGAATGAGCAGTTCTTC.

The genes are TRBV11-3 and TRBJ2-1, with a weak D call TRBD2 (6 bases). V gave up 5 bases and J gave up 1 base, with 15 bases separating them. The CDR3 sequence is 16 residues long. Germline V gene data show CDR1 as SGHNT and CDR2 as YENEEA. CDR3 in DNA: TGTGCCAGCAGCCTCGGAAGCGGAGGGTCCTACAATGAGCAGTTCTTC. Its protein product is CASSLGSGGSYNEQFF. Looking up the rest from reference TRBV11-3 and TRBJ2-1 gives the full variable domain: EAGVVQSPRYKIIEKKQPVAFWCNPISGHNTLYWYLQNLGQGPELLIRYENEEAVDDSQLPKDRFSAERLKGVDSTLKIQPAELGDSAVYLCASSLGSGGSYNEQFFGPGTRLTVL.

The rearrangement joins TRBV6-5 to TRBJ1-4, with 8 bases aligning to TRBD1. J was trimmed by 8 bases and V by 5 bases; bases with no gene match: 4. The CDR3 is made up of 13 amino acids. In germline, CDR1 is MNHEY, CDR2 SVGAGI. In DNA, the CDR3 is TGTGCCAGCAGTAGGACAGGGAAGGAAAAACTGTTTTTT. This sequence encodes CASSRTGKEKLFF.

This clone was found once. V usage is TRBV5-1 and J usage is TRBJ1-5; no clear D gene. From germline, CDR1 is SGHRS and CDR2 YFSETQ. Trimming took off 0 bases at V and 0 bases at J, with 7 bases between the two ends. The CDR3 sequence is 15 residues long. The chain's CDR3 is CASSLAGNSNQPQHF. In DNA form, the CDR3 reads TGCGCCAGCAGCTTGGCGGGGAATAGCAATCAGCCCCAGCATTTT. Drawing the rest from reference TRBV5-1 and TRBJ1-5, the complete variable domain is KAGVTQTPRYLIKTRGQQVTLSCSPISGHRSVSWYQQTPGQGLQFLFEYFSETQRNKGNFPGRFSGRQFSNSRSEMNVSTLELGDSALYLCASSLAGNSNQPQHFGDGTRLSIL.